This T cell receptor (beta chain) was retrieved from a study of regulatory T cells. General study points: Patient repertoires had restricted TRB V-J pairs and skewed V and J usage, most in Tregs. Hydrophobic residues at CDR3 positions 6 and 7 were enriched in conventional CD4+ T cells of CD3G-deficient patients.

The CDR3 runs 14 residues. Germline CDR1 reads MNHNS; CDR2 reads SASEGT. Deletions cut 6 bases from V and 6 bases from J, with 12 bases between. Amplification used 52 TRBV primers and 13 TRBJ primers. The method was immunoSEQ multiplex PCR; TCRdb's version includes in-frame clones alone and lacks a portion of them. Of over 35,000 clones in the sample, 89% were seen once. Every patient with CD3G deficiency had evidence of autoimmunity. Patients aged 2 to 39 years had fewer naive and more memory CD4+ and CD8+ T cells. CD4+ T cells were divided by sorting: CD25-high CD127-low Tregs, CD25-low CD127-high conventional cells. Comment on this clone: What it binds is not known.

V usage is TRBV6-1 and J usage is TRBJ1-6, with D unresolved. Sequences were obtained from conventional CD4+ T cells sorted from blood. This TCR was recovered from a person aged 18 to 35 with CD3G deficiency. CDR3 nucleotides: TGTGCCAGCAGGAGGGCAGAAACTAATTCACCCCTCCACTTT. Translated, it gives CASRRAETNSPLHF.